This entry lists 18 T cell receptor beta chains sequenced from one sample in a study of blood T cell repertoires in COVID-19. Sequencing used immunoSEQ multiplex PCR; TCRdb keeps in-frame clones, though not all of them. Here the sample spans roughly 65,000 clones, 90% being singletons. Sequences were obtained from peripheral blood. The receptors shown here come from a man in his fifties or sixties with acute or convalescent COVID-19.

The chain employs TRBV5-1 and TRBJ1-2, with unresolved D. V lost 5 bases and J lost 2, with 7 bases in between. Germline CDR1 SGHRS, CDR2 YFSETQ. The CDR3 spans 12 residues. CDR3 sequence: CASRPGNYGYTF. CDR3 sequence (DNA): TGCGCCAGCAGGCCGGGGAACTATGGCTACACCTTC.

In its sample, this clone was seen a few times. The chain links TRBV6-5 to TRBJ1-3, with a possible D match to TRBD1 (5 bases). CDR3 length: 15 amino acids. Germline V gene sequence: CDR1 MNHEY, CDR2 SVGAGI. V lost 4 bases, J lost 0 bases, and 10 bases lay in between. The CDR3 region is CASSSPGLSGNTIYF. The CDR3 DNA reads as TGTGCCAGCAGTTCCCCGGGACTCTCTGGAAACACCATATATTTT.

The V gene is TRBV9, the J gene TRBJ1-2; D perhaps matches TRBD1 (5 bases). The V gene lost 0 bases and the J gene lost 4 bases, with 10 bases spanning the gap. Germline V lookup: CDR1 SGDLS, CDR2 YYNGEE. The CDR3 contains 14 residues. As DNA, the CDR3 is TGTGCCAGCAGCGTAGATAGGGGCATCTATGGCTACACCTTC. The encoded protein is CASSVDRGIYGYTF.

The chain joins TRBV20-1 to TRBJ2-7; TRBD1 matches at 7 bases. There are 15 residues in the CDR3. Germline loops: CDR1 DFQATT, CDR2 SNEGSKA (reference sequence). Trimming took 3 bases from V and 2 from J; bases not matched to a gene: 10. The CDR3 region has the DNA TGCAGTGCTAGTCGCCCAGGGACAGCTACCTACGAGCAGTACTTC. Translation gives CSASRPGTATYEQYF.

There are a few counts of this clone. V and J are TRBV18 and TRBJ1-6; weak D call: TRBD1 (6 bases). Germline V gene lookup returns CDR1 KGHSH and CDR2 LQKENI. This CDR3 has 15 residues. Trimming removed 3 bases at V and 9 bases at J, with 15 bases between. The CDR3 is CASSPETGWASPLHF. In DNA, the CDR3 is TGTGCCAGCTCACCCGAAACAGGGTGGGCTTCACCCCTCCACTTT.

The rearrangement links TRBV24-1 to TRBJ1-5, with 8 bases that match TRBD1. The CDR3 has 15 amino acids. The junction had 4 bases not matched to a gene; V was cut back by 3 bases and J by 4 bases. The germline V gene encodes CDR1 KGHDR and CDR2 SFDVKD. The CDR3 here is CATSDHRGTNQPQHF. DNA for the CDR3: TGTGCCACCAGTGATCACAGGGGGACAAATCAGCCCCAGCATTTT.

This chain links TRBV7-2 with TRBJ2-2; D uncertain. Germline V gives CDR1 SGHTA, CDR2 FQGNSA. The CDR3 loop spans 14 amino acids. The ends were cut back, 5 bases at V and 1 base at J, with 8 bases in the middle. The CDR3 loop reads CASSPSLNTGELFF. The CDR3 DNA follows: TGTGCCAGCAGCCCAAGCCTGAACACCGGGGAGCTGTTTTTT.

The V gene is TRBV12-5, the J gene TRBJ1-1; a weak D match, TRBD1 (6 bases). Germline lookup yields CDR1 LGHNT and CDR2 FRNRAP. V lost 6 bases, J lost 7 bases, and 18 bases lay in between. The CDR3 length is 14 residues. In DNA form, the CDR3 reads TGTGCTAGTGGCCCTCGGAGGGAGGGGGGTGAAGCTTTCTTT. It translates to CASGPRREGGEAFF.

The chain recombines TRBV10-3 with TRBJ2-7; TRBD1 agrees at 11 bases. Losses at the gene ends were 6 bases for V and 2 bases for J; bases not matched to a gene: 0. Per germline, CDR1 ENHRY and CDR2 SYGVKD. This CDR3 region has 13 residues. The CDR3 nucleotides are TGTGCCATCAGGGGACAGGGGGCCTACGAGCAGTACTTC. Translation gives CAIRGQGAYEQYF.

The rearrangement joins TRBV2 to TRBJ2-7; D may be TRBD2 (5 bases). The ends were cut back, 7 bases at V and 3 bases at J, with 19 bases in the middle. Per germline, CDR1 SNHLY and CDR2 FYNNEI. CDR3 length: 15 residues. CDR3 sequence (DNA): TGTGCCAGCAAGGAGGATAGCTCGGTCGGCTACGAGCAGTACTTC. Translated: CASKEDSSVGYEQYF.

Here the CDR3 DNA reads TGTGCCAGCAGCTTAACGGGGCATGGCACTGAAGCTTTCTTT. Translation: CASSLTGHGTEAFF. The rearrangement joins TRBV7-3 to TRBJ1-1; tentatively, D is TRBD1 (5 bases). This CDR3 spans 14 amino acids. Germline V gene lookup returns CDR1 SGHTA and CDR2 FQGTGA. V was trimmed by 0 bases and J by 4 bases, leaving 9 bases between them.

This chain joins TRBV18 and TRBJ1-2; D might be TRBD1 (6 bases). Per germline, CDR1 KGHSH and CDR2 LQKENI. The CDR3 length is 13 residues. V was cut by 5 bases and J by 2 bases, with 9 bases left in between. CDR3 amino acids: CASSDTGNYGYTF. For the CDR3, the DNA is TGTGCCAGCTCAGACACAGGGAACTATGGCTACACCTTC.

This chain links TRBV6-6 with TRBJ2-2, with a possible D match to TRBD2 (6 bases). The length of the CDR3 is 14 residues. Germline CDR1 MNHNY, CDR2 SVGAGI (reference sequence). Trimming took 2 bases from V and 6 from J, leaving 10 bases between them. In DNA, the CDR3 is TGTGCCAGCAGTTACCTTTGGGGGGCCGGGGAGCTGTTTTTT. Translation: CASSYLWGAGELFF.

The chain links TRBV6-6 to TRBJ1-5, with D unclear. V lost 5 bases to trimming and J lost 1 base, with 12 bases between them. Germline V gene data show CDR1 as MNHNY and CDR2 as SVGAGI (reference sequence). The CDR3 is 15 residues long. CDR3 amino acids: CASSPLYMSNQPQHF. CDR3 DNA: TGTGCCAGCAGTCCCCTCTATATGAGCAATCAGCCCCAGCATTTT.

J is TRBJ1-4 and V is TRBV5-1; 9 bases agree with TRBD1. The V segment lost 0 bases and the J segment 4 bases; nucleotides outside the gene matches: 4. Per the germline V gene, CDR1 is SGHRS and CDR2 is YFSETQ. The CDR3 extends over 16 amino acids. The CDR3 loop reads CASSLGDRAGNEKLFF. The CDR3 coding sequence is TGCGCCAGCAGCTTGGGGGACAGGGCCGGTAATGAAAAACTGTTTTTT.

This clone turned up a few times. The chain joins TRBV5-1 to TRBJ2-6; weak D call: TRBD2 (6 bases). The ends were cut back, 3 bases at V and 2 bases at J, with 9 bases in the middle. Germline loops: CDR1 SGHRS, CDR2 YFSETQ. The CDR3 is made up of 15 amino acids. The CDR3 loop is CASSWRGTGANVLTF. The CDR3 DNA follows: TGCGCCAGCAGCTGGAGGGGTACTGGGGCCAACGTCCTGACTTTC.

CDR3 in DNA: TGTGCCAGTAGTCCCCAGAGGGGGGGACAGGGGGCTCGAGCTTTCTTT. It specifies CASSPQRGGQGARAFF. This chain links TRBV19 with TRBJ1-1, with 12 bases fitting TRBD1. The germline CDR1 and CDR2 sequences are LNHDA and SQIVND (reference sequence). V shed 5 bases, J shed 10 bases, and the junction held 14 bases outside the gene matches. This CDR3 has 16 residues.

This clone showed up just a few times. This chain uses TRBV10-3 with TRBJ2-3; D is perhaps TRBD2 (5 bases). The CDR3 covers 12 residues. The V end was cut by 7 bases, the J end by 3 bases, with 8 bases between. The germline V gene has CDR1 ENHRY and CDR2 SYGVKD. CDR3 nucleotides: TGTGCCATCACGTCGGGGACAGATACGCAGTATTTT. The encoded protein is CAITSGTDTQYF.